The 30 T cell receptor beta chains below come from one sample, sequenced in a study of OX40 agonist ivuxolimab in advanced cancers. Produced via immunoSEQ multiplex PCR; TCRdb's table is partial and in-frame only. The sample consists of some 60,000 clones, about 91% of them appearing once. Sequencing used CD4+ or CD8+ T cells sorted from blood, obtained in a trial of the OX40 agonist ivuxolimab. The receptors were sampled from an adult with an advanced solid tumor such as melanoma, head and neck, liver or kidney cancer.

The chain couples TRBV27 to TRBJ1-5; D is ambiguous. Germline V lookup: CDR1 MNHEY, CDR2 SMNVEV (reference sequence). Trimming shortened V by 0 bases and J by 2 bases, and 17 bases separated the two germline ends. The CDR3 sequence is 18 residues long. CDR3 protein: CASSLSLGAPFGNQPQHF. The CDR3 coding sequence is TGTGCCAGCAGTTTATCGCTCGGCGCCCCATTCGGCAATCAGCCCCAGCATTTT.

This rearrangement joins TRBV28 to TRBJ2-7; D unclear. Germline CDR1 MDHEN, CDR2 SYDVKM. This CDR3 is built from 14 residues. The V end was cut by 7 bases, the J end by 1 base, with 14 bases between. The CDR3 sequence is CASKVPGPSYEQYF. The CDR3, as DNA: TGTGCCAGCAAGGTCCCGGGCCCATCCTACGAGCAGTACTTC.

The chain recombines TRBV7-2 with TRBJ2-5; TRBD2 agrees at 8 bases. The J call could be wrong; TRBJ2-7 is a better fit for the DNA end. The germline gives CDR1 SGHTA, CDR2 FQGNSA. The CDR3 is 17 amino acids. In nucleotides, the CDR3 is TGTGCCAGCAGCTTAGTAGCGGGGTACGCAAGCTCCTACGAGCAGTACTTC. Protein sequence: CASSLVAGYASSYEQYF.

The genes are TRBV18 and TRBJ1-3; D gene uncertain. From germline, CDR1 is KGHSH and CDR2 LQKENI. The CDR3 is 16 residues long. The V end was cut by 0 bases, the J end by 3 bases, with 12 bases between. The CDR3 region has the DNA TGTGCCAGCTCACCACCGGCGACGGGGTTTGGAAACACCATATATTTT. It translates to CASSPPATGFGNTIYF. Using reference TRBV18 and TRBJ1-3 for the parts outside the CDR3, the full variable domain is NAGVMQNPRHLVRRRGQEARLRCSPMKGHSHVYWYRQLPEEGLKFMVYLQKENIIDESGMPKERFSAEFPKEGPSILRIQQVVRGDSAAYFCASSPPATGFGNTIYFGEGSWLTVV.

The rearrangement joins TRBV7-6 to TRBJ2-1, with a possible D match to TRBD1 (6 bases). Germline V lookup: CDR1 SGHVS, CDR2 FNYEAQ. This CDR3 spans 14 amino acids. Trimming left V 2 bases short and J 6 bases short, with 11 bases between. CDR3: CASSLSGGFNEQFF. CDR3 nucleotides: TGTGCCAGCAGCTTATCTGGGGGCTTCAATGAGCAGTTCTTC.

The chain recombines TRBV25-1 with TRBJ2-5; 7 positions match TRBD1. The J segment lost 4 bases and the V segment lost 3 bases, leaving 11 bases of the junction unmatched. Germline V gene data show CDR1 as MGHDK and CDR2 as SYGVNS. The CDR3 extends over 16 amino acids. The CDR3 DNA reads as TGTGCCAGCAGTGACTTCAGACAGGGATCGGGAGAGACCCAGTACTTC. Protein sequence: CASSDFRQGSGETQYF.

CDR3 region: CASSTGGTFLRNTIYF. The CDR3 DNA reads as TGTGCCAGTAGCACAGGGGGCACGTTTCTTCGAAACACCATATATTTT. The J gene is TRBJ1-3, the V gene TRBV19, with 9 positions matching TRBD1. This CDR3 is 16 amino acids long. Trimming took 6 bases from V and 5 from J; bases not matched to a gene: 11. Per germline, CDR1 LNHDA and CDR2 SQIVND (reference sequence).

CDR3 DNA: TGTGCCAGTAGGGAACAAGAAGGCACAGATACGCAGTATTTT. Residues: CASREQEGTDTQYF. The chain combines TRBV19 with TRBJ2-3; D is undetermined. The CDR3 length is 14 residues. CDR1 and CDR2 (germline): LNHDA, SQIVND (reference sequence). The ends were cut back, 6 bases at V and 1 base at J, with 11 bases in the middle.

This clone was detected once. This sequence joins TRBV7-2 and TRBJ1-1; TRBD1 might be the D (5 bases). CDR1 and CDR2 from the germline V gene are SGHTA and FQGNSA. The germline V and J ends were trimmed by 2 bases and 9 bases, with 13 bases remaining between them. CDR3 length equals 13 residues. CDR3 sequence reads: CASSLQGRGQAFF. CDR3 nucleotides: TGTGCCAGCAGCTTACAGGGCCGTGGGCAAGCTTTCTTT.

The chain has TRBV5-8 and TRBJ1-2; D unresolved. In germline, CDR1 is SGHTS, CDR2 YDEGEE. V was trimmed by 1 base and J by 3 bases, leaving 10 bases between them. There are 14 residues in the CDR3. CDR3 nucleotide sequence: TGTGCCAGCAGCTTGAGGGCGGCTTACTATGGCTACACCTTC. Translating it yields CASSLRAAYYGYTF.

The chain links TRBV13 to TRBJ2-5; maybe TRBD2 (6 bases). From germline, CDR1 is PRHDT and CDR2 FYEKMQ (reference sequence). This CDR3 has 15 residues. V dropped 0 bases and J dropped 1 base, with 9 bases sitting between them. The CDR3 is CASSLGLGGQETQYF. The CDR3, as DNA: TGTGCCAGCAGCTTAGGCCTGGGGGGCCAAGAGACCCAGTACTTC.

V usage is TRBV29-1 and J usage is TRBJ2-5; D is possibly TRBD1 or TRBD2 (5 bases each). Germline CDR1 reads SQVTM; CDR2 reads ANQGSEA. Trimming pared 1 base from V and 3 bases from J, leaving 15 bases between. The CDR3 runs 15 residues. CDR3 nucleotides: TGCAGCGTTGAAGTATCAGGGAGATGGGAAGAGACCCAGTACTTC. Its protein is CSVEVSGRWEETQYF.

The chain employs TRBV4-1 and TRBJ1-3; D call uncertain. V lost 4 bases and J 4 bases, leaving 8 bases between the germline ends. The CDR3 sequence is 13 residues long. Per germline, CDR1 MGHRA and CDR2 YSYEKL. The CDR3 DNA is TGCGCCAGCAGCCGCTCTGGAGGAAACACCATATATTTT. This translates into CASSRSGGNTIYF.

The chain combines TRBV2 with TRBJ2-6; 8 nucleotides agree with TRBD1. CDR1 and CDR2 from the germline V gene are SNHLY and FYNNEI. V gave up 6 bases and J gave up 2 bases; unmatched junction bases: 3. CDR3 length: 15 residues. The CDR3 loop is CASRRTGTGANVLTF. DNA for the CDR3: TGTGCCAGCAGGAGGACAGGGACTGGGGCCAACGTCCTGACTTTC.

The chain is built from TRBV7-2 and TRBJ1-2, with D maybe TRBD1 (6 bases). The CDR3 covers 13 residues. CDR1 and CDR2 (germline): SGHTA, FQGNSA. V dropped 3 bases and J dropped 9 bases, with 14 bases sitting between them. CDR3 in DNA: TGTGCCAGCAGCTTGGATGCGGGGGCCAGCTACACCTTC. It specifies CASSLDAGASYTF. The entire variable domain, with the rest obtained from reference TRBV7-2 and TRBJ1-2, is as follows: GAGVSQSPSNKVTEKGKDVELRCDPISGHTALYWYRQSLGQGLEFLIYFQGNSAPDKSGLPSDRFSAERTGGSVSTLTIQRTQQEDSAVYLCASSLDAGASYTFGSGTRLTVV.

The chain recombines TRBV30 with TRBJ1-2; the D gene is possibly TRBD1 (6 bases). The CDR3 sequence is 14 residues long. V was cut by 0 bases and J by 2 bases, with 10 bases left in between. The germline CDR1 and CDR2 sequences are GTSNPN and SVGIG (reference sequence). The CDR3 DNA reads TGTGCCTGGAGTGTTCTACAGGGAAACTATGGCTACACCTTC. Translation gives CAWSVLQGNYGYTF. The whole variable domain, remainder taken from reference TRBV30 and TRBJ1-2, is SQTIHQWPATLVQPVGSPLSLECTVEGTSNPNLYWYRQAAGRGLQLLFYSVGIGQISSEVPQNLSASRPQDRQFILSSKKLLLSDSGFYLCAWSVLQGNYGYTFGSGTRLTVV.

The chain carries TRBV2 and TRBJ1-2, with a tentative D call TRBD1 (6 bases). From germline, CDR1 is SNHLY and CDR2 FYNNEI. CDR3 length equals 13 residues. V was pared by 5 bases and J by 5 bases, with 12 bases between. The CDR3 sequence is CASSTGPLYGYTF. The CDR3 coding sequence is TGTGCCAGCAGTACAGGGCCGCTTTATGGCTACACCTTC.

The J gene is TRBJ1-4, the V gene TRBV4-2, with TRBD1 matching over 10 bases. The J segment lost 8 bases and the V segment lost 4 bases, leaving 7 bases of the junction unmatched. The CDR3 is made up of 15 amino acids. From germline, CDR1 is LGHNA and CDR2 YNFKEQ. The DNA for the CDR3 is TGTGCCAGCAGCCCAACGGGACAGGGGACCGAAAAACTGTTTTTT. It codes for CASSPTGQGTEKLFF.

The chain is built from TRBV7-9 and TRBJ2-7, with a weak D call TRBD1 (5 bases). V dropped 1 base and J dropped 1 base, with 11 bases sitting between them. Germline values: CDR1 SEHNR, CDR2 FQNEAQ (reference sequence). This CDR3 has 15 amino acids. The CDR3: CASSLVAGRSYEQYF. The CDR3 DNA reads TGTGCCAGCAGCTTAGTGGCAGGGCGGTCCTACGAGCAGTACTTC.

The V gene is TRBV5-1, the J gene TRBJ2-3; D not resolved. This CDR3 contains 13 residues. V lost 7 bases to trimming and J lost 0 bases, with 9 bases between them. From germline, CDR1 is SGHRS and CDR2 YFSETQ. The CDR3 here is CASGMESTDTQYF. CDR3 nucleotide sequence: TGCGCCAGCGGAATGGAGAGCACAGATACGCAGTATTTT.

In its sample, this clone was seen a few times. This chain connects TRBV6-1 to TRBJ2-1, with D uncertain. The CDR3 has 12 amino acids. The germline CDR1 and CDR2 sequences are MNHNS and SASEGT. The V end lost 5 bases, the J end lost 5 bases, and 7 bases lay between the germline ends. CDR3 amino acids: CASSWYNNEQFF. Written as DNA, the CDR3 is TGTGCCAGCAGTTGGTACAACAATGAGCAGTTCTTC.

This rearrangement joins TRBV9 to TRBJ2-7; D might be TRBD2 (6 bases). Trimming removed 4 bases from V and 5 bases from J, with 13 bases in between. The CDR3 runs to 13 residues. The germline V gene encodes CDR1 SGDLS and CDR2 YYNGEE. CDR3 residues: CASSPGVGNEQYF. CDR3 nucleotides: TGTGCCAGCAGCCCGGGGGTCGGGAACGAGCAGTACTTC.

This clone appeared once. The genes are TRBV5-1 and TRBJ2-7; 10 nucleotides match TRBD2. With 4 bases clipped from V and 6 bases from J, the junction kept 10 bases outside the gene matches. Germline V gene sequence: CDR1 SGHRS, CDR2 YFSETQ. The CDR3 is 15 residues long. The CDR3: CASSALAGESREQYF. CDR3 coding DNA: TGCGCCAGCAGCGCTCTAGCGGGGGAGTCCCGCGAGCAGTACTTC.

V usage is TRBV6-5 and J usage is TRBJ1-4; D perhaps matches TRBD1 (5 bases). With 6 bases removed from V and 7 bases from J, the gap between germline ends came to 15 bases. CDR3 size: 14 residues. Germline-derived CDR1 and CDR2 are MNHEY and SVGAGI. CDR3 coding DNA: TGTGCCAGCAGCAGGCTGACAGCTGGTGAAAAACTGTTTTTT. This translates into CASSRLTAGEKLFF.

The rearrangement joins TRBV4-3 to TRBJ1-2, with 12 bases that match TRBD1. J gave up 7 bases and V 2 bases, and 11 bases lay outside the gene matches. The CDR3 has 17 amino acids. Germline-derived CDR1 and CDR2 are LGHNA and YSLEER. The CDR3 reads CASSQQGQGASVAGYTF. CDR3 nucleotides: TGCGCCAGCAGCCAACAGGGACAGGGGGCGAGCGTAGCTGGCTACACCTTC.

The V and J genes are TRBV4-1 and TRBJ2-3; maybe TRBD2 (6 bases). This CDR3 is built from 21 residues. CDR1 and CDR2 (germline): MGHRA, YSYEKL. The V end was cut by 4 bases, the J end by 2 bases, with 31 bases between. CDR3 sequence reads: CASSLVLVAPGRTTPTDTQYF. In DNA form, the CDR3 reads TGCGCCAGCAGCCTGGTCTTGGTAGCCCCGGGACGGACTACTCCCACAGATACGCAGTATTTT.

This rearrangement joins TRBV9 to TRBJ2-3; D might be TRBD2 (6 bases). Germline V lookup: CDR1 SGDLS, CDR2 YYNGEE. The CDR3 sequence is 16 residues long. V lost 2 bases and J lost 0, with 13 bases in between. CDR3 nucleotide sequence: TGTGCCAGCAGCGTTAGCGGAACCCACAGCACAGATACGCAGTATTTT. Protein product: CASSVSGTHSTDTQYF. Variable domain in full (rest from reference TRBV9 and TRBJ2-3): DSGVTQTPKHLITATGQRVTLRCSPRSGDLSVYWYQQSLDQGLQFLIQYYNGEERAKGNILERFSAQQFPDLHSELNLSSLELGDSALYFCASSVSGTHSTDTQYFGPGTRLTVL.

V usage is TRBV18 and J usage is TRBJ1-1; D is uncertain. The V gene lost 2 bases and the J gene lost 8 bases, with 9 bases spanning the gap. Germline loops: CDR1 KGHSH, CDR2 LQKENI. The CDR3 length is 12 residues. Here the CDR3 DNA reads TGTGCCAGCTCACCAAGGGCGGAAGAAGCTTTCTTT. Translating it yields CASSPRAEEAFF.

This chain joins TRBV27 and TRBJ1-4, with D perhaps matching TRBD1 (6 bases). The CDR3 has 12 residues. Germline CDR1 reads MNHEY; CDR2 reads SMNVEV (reference sequence). V dropped 3 bases and J dropped 7 bases, with 6 bases sitting between them. The CDR3 bases are TGTGCCAGCAGTTTCAGGGGTGAAAAACTGTTTTTT. It codes for CASSFRGEKLFF.

V usage is TRBV9 and J usage is TRBJ2-2; 9 bases agree with TRBD2. The J segment lost 4 bases and the V segment lost 0 bases, leaving 4 bases of the junction unmatched. The CDR3 is 16 residues long. Germline CDR1 reads SGDLS; CDR2 reads YYNGEE. The CDR3 DNA is TGTGCCAGCAGCGTAGGGAATAGCGGGGGCACCGGGGAGCTGTTTTTT. Translated, it gives CASSVGNSGGTGELFF.